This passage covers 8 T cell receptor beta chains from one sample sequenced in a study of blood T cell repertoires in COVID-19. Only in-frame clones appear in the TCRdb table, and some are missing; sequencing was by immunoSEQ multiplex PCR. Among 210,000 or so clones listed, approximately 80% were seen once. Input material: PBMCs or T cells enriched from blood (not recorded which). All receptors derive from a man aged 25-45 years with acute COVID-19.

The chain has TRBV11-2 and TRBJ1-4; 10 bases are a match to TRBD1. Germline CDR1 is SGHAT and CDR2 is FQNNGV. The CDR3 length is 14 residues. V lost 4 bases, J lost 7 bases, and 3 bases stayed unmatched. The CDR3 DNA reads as TGTGCCAGCAGCTCGACAGGGGGCCTTGAAAAACTGTTTTTT. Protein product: CASSSTGGLEKLFF.

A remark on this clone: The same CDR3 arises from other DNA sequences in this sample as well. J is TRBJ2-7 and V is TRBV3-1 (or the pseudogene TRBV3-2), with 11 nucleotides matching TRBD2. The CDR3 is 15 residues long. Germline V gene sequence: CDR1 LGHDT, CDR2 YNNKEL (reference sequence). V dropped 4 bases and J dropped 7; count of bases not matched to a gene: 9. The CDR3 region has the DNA TGTGCCAGCAGCCTTTCCGGGACTAGCGGTCGAGAGCAGTACTTC. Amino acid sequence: CASSLSGTSGREQYF.

CDR3 residues: CASSTGTALKTQYF. For the CDR3, the DNA is TGTGCCAGTAGTACCGGGACAGCCCTCAAGACCCAGTACTTC. The chain joins TRBV19 to TRBJ2-5, with TRBD1 matching over 7 bases. Trimming at V came to 4 bases and at J to 6 bases, leaving 8 bases not matched to a gene. The CDR3 has 14 amino acids. Germline CDR1 is LNHDA and CDR2 is SQIVND (reference sequence).

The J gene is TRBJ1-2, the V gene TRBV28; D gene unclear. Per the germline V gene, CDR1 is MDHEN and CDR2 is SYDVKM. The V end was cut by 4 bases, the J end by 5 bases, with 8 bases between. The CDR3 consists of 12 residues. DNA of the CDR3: TGTGCCAGCAGTTCTTTCGAGTATGGCTACACCTTC. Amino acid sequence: CASSSFEYGYTF.

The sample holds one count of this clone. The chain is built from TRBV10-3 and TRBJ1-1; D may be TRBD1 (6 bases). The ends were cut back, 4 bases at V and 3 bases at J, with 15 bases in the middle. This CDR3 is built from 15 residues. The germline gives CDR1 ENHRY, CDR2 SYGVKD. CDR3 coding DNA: TGTGCCATCAGTGGACAGGTAGTAGTGGACACTGAAGCTTTCTTT. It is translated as CAISGQVVVDTEAFF.

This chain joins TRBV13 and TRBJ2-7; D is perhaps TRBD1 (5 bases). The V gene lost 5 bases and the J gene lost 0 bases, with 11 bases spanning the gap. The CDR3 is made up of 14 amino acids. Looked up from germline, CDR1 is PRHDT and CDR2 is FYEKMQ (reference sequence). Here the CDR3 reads CASSPRTSSYEQYF. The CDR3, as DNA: TGTGCCAGCAGCCCCCGGACATCCTCCTACGAGCAGTACTTC.

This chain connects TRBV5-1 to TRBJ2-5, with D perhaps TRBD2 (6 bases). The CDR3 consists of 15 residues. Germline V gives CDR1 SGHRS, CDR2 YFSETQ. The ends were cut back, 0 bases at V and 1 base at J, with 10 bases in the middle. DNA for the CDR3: TGCGCCAGCAGCTTGGCCGGGGGATCCCAAGAGACCCAGTACTTC. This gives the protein CASSLAGGSQETQYF.

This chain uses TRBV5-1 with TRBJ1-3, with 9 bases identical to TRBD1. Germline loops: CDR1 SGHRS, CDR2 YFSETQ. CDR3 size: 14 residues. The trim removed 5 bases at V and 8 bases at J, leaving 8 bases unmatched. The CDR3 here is CASSQTGQGYTIYF. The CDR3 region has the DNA TGCGCCAGCAGTCAGACGGGACAGGGATACACCATATATTTT.